The sequence of this TCR beta chain was determined in a study of cytomegalovirus exposure and HLA in healthy donors. CDR1 MDHEN and CDR2 SYDVKM come from the germline V gene. Trimming left V 4 bases short and J 0 bases short, with 13 bases between. The CDR3 covers 15 residues. PCR primers comprised 60 Vbeta and 13 Jbeta primers. The data were produced by immunoSEQ multiplex PCR, yet TCRdb's version contains in-frame clones alone and is incomplete. The data contain roughly 120,000 clones, around 67% of them singletons. The V and J genes are TRBV28 and TRBJ2-7, with D possibly being TRBD1 (6 bases). The TCR comes from a woman between 40 and 50 years old in good health and CMV-seropositive. Sequencing was done on a sample of PBMCs. This CDR3 is CASSYGQLHSYEQYF. DNA for the CDR3: TGTGCCAGCAGTTACGGACAGCTACACTCCTACGAGCAGTACTTC.